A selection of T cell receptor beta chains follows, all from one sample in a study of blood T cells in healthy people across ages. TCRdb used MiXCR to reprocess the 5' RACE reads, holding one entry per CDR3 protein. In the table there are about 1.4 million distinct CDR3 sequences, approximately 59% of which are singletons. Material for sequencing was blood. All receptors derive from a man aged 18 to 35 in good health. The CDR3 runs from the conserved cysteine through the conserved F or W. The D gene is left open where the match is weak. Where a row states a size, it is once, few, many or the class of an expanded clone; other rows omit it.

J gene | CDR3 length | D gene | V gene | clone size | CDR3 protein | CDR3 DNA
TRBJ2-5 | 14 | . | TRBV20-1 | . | CSASGLGGQETQYF | TGCAGTGCCAGTGGGCTAGGAGGGCAAGAGACCCAGTACTTC
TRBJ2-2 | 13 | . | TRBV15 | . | CATSRLSTGELFF | TGTGCCACCAGCAGACTTTCCACCGGGGAGCTGTTTTTT
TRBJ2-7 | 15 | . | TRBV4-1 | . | CASSQDPQGEDEQYF | TGCGCCAGCAGCCAAGATCCCCAGGGTGAGGACGAGCAGTACTTC
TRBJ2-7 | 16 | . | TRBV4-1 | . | CASSQDRRSGRREQYF | TGCGCCAGCAGCCAAGATAGGAGAAGTGGGCGACGCGAGCAGTACTTC
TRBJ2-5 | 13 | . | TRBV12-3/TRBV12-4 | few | CAPGDGRQETQYF | TGTGCCCCCGGTGACGGGCGGCAAGAGACCCAGTACTTC
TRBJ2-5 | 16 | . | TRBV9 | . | CASSARDSLAQETQYF | TGTGCCAGCAGCGCGAGGGACTCCTTGGCCCAAGAGACCCAGTACTTC
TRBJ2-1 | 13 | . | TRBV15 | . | CATSRENLDEQFF | TGTGCCACCAGCAGAGAGAATTTGGATGAGCAGTTCTTC
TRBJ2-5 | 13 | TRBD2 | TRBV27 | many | CASRGTSSETQYF | TGTGCCAGCAGAGGGACTAGCTCGGAGACCCAGTACTTC
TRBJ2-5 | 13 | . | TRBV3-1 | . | CASSQTSWETQYF | TGTGCCAGCAGCCAAACTAGTTGGGAGACCCAGTACTTC
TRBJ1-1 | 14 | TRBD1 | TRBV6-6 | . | CASSYPDRGTEAFF | TGTGCCAGCAGTTACCCGGACAGGGGCACTGAGGCTTTCTTT
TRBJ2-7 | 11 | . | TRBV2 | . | CASSEQGIQYF | TGTGCCAGCAGTGAACAGGGAATTCAGTACTTC
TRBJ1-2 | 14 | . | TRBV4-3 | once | CASSQDRRGHGYTF | TGCGCCAGCAGCCAAGATCGACGGGGTCATGGCTACACCTTC
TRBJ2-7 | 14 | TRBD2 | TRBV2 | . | CASSFSGTWYEQYF | TGTGCCAGCAGCTTTAGCGGGACATGGTACGAGCAGTACTTC
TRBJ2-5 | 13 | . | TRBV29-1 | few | CSASSPLFETQYF | TGCAGCGCTAGTTCGCCATTATTCGAGACCCAGTACTTC
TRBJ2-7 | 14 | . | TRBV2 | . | CASKVQSSSYEQYF | TGTGCCAGCAAGGTTCAGTCGAGCTCCTACGAGCAGTACTTC
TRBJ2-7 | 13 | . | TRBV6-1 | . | CASSVDILYEQYF | TGTGCCAGCAGTGTTGACATTTTATACGAGCAGTACTTC
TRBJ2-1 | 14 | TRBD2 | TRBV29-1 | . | CSVEAGGSYNEQFF | TGCAGCGTTGAGGCGGGAGGATCCTACAATGAGCAGTTCTTC
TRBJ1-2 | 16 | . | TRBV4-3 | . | CASSQAPTPTNYGYTF | TGCGCCAGCAGCCAAGCGCCGACACCAACTAACTATGGCTACACCTTC
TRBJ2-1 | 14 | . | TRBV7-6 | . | CASSLVGQVNEQFF | TGTGCCAGCAGCTTAGTAGGGCAGGTCAATGAGCAGTTCTTC
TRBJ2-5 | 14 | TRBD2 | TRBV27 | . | CASSSLAAQETQYF | TGTGCCAGCAGTTCACTAGCGGCCCAAGAGACCCAGTACTTC
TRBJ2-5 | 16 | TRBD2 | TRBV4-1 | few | CASSQIGGANPETQYF | TGCGCCAGCAGCCAGATCGGGGGGGCTAATCCCGAGACCCAGTACTTC
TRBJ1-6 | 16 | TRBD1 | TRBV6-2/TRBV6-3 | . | CASSYPTGDYNSPLHF | TGTGCCAGCAGTTACCCGACAGGGGACTATAATTCACCCCTCCACTTT